This TCR beta chain comes out of a study of blood T cells in healthy people across ages. Per germline, CDR1 KGHDR and CDR2 SFDVKD. V was clipped by 9 bases and J by 8 bases; unmatched bases: 2. The CDR3 sequence is 11 residues long. As for this clonotype: Its antigen is not known.

Together with a sample-barcoded 5' primer, a J-beta primer mix was included in a second PCR lasting roughly 6 to 12 cycles. The template-switch adaptor was a 5' adaptor with 12 random nucleotides. It tagged each cDNA molecule. Every sample gave at least 2.5 million paired-end reads containing CDR3. TCRdb itself ran the 5' RACE reads through MiXCR, one entry per CDR3 protein. The sample lists some 1.5 million distinct CDR3 sequences, approximately 30% seen once, with 6.5% to 8.5% in the top ten. Points from the study as a whole: Whereas aged donors had fewer naive CD4+ cells, long-lived donors had more of them and higher diversity.

This sequence was found in a woman aged 25 to 39 in good health. The chain employs TRBV24-1 and TRBJ2-2; TRBD1 matches 7 bases. The sequenced sample was blood. This chain's CDR3 is CATDREGELFF. The CDR3 DNA sequence: TGTGCCACCGACAGGGAGGGGGAGCTGTTTTTT.